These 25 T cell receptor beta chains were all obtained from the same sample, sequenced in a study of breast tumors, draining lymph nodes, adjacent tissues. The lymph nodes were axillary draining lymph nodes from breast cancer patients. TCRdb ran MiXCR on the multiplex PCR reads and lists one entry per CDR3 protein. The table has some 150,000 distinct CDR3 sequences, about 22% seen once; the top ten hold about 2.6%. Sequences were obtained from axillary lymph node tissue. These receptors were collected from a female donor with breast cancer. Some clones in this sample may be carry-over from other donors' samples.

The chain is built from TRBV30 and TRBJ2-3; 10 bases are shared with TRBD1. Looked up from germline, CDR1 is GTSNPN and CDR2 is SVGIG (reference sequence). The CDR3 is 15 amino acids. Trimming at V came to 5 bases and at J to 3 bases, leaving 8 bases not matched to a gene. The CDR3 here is CAWDRGQSRTDTQYF. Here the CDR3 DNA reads TGTGCCTGGGACAGGGGGCAATCTAGGACAGATACGCAGTATTTT.

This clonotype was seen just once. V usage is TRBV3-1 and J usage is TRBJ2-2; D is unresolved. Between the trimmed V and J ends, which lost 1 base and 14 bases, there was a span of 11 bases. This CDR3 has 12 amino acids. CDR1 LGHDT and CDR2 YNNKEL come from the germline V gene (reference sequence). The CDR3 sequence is CASSQVSNDLFF. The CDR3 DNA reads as TGTGCCAGCAGCCAAGTGTCTAACGATCTGTTTTTT.

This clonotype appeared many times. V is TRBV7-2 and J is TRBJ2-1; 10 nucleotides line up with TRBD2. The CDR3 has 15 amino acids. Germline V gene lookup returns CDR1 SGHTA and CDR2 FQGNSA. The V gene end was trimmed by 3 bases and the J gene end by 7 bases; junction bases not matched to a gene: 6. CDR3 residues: CASSLFVAGGNEQFF. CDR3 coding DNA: TGTGCCAGCAGCTTGTTCGTAGCGGGAGGTAATGAGCAGTTCTTC. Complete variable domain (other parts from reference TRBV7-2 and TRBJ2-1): GAGVSQSPSNKVTEKGKDVELRCDPISGHTALYWYRQSLGQGLEFLIYFQGNSAPDKSGLPSDRFSAERTGGSVSTLTIQRTQQEDSAVYLCASSLFVAGGNEQFFGPGTRLTVL.

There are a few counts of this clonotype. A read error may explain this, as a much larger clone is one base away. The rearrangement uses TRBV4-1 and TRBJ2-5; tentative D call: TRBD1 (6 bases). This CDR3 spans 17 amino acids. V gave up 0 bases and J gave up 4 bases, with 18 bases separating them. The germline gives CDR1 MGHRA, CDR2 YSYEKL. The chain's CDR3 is CASSQDVDRPFRETQYF. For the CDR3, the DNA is TGCGCCAGCAGCCAAGATGTTGACAGGCCCTTCCGAGAGACCCAGTACTTC.

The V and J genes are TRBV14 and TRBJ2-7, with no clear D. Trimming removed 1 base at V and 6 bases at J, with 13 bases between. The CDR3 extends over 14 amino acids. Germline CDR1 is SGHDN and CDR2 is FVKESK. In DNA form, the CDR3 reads TGTGCCAGCAGCCAAGGGGCGCCAAGCTCCGAGCAGTACTTC. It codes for CASSQGAPSSEQYF.

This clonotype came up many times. DNA for the CDR3: TGCAGTGCTATTAATAGGGCGGGAGGGAGTGGATTAGGAGATACGCAGTATTTT. Translation: CSAINRAGGSGLGDTQYF. The chain links TRBV20-1 to TRBJ2-3; TRBD2 aligns across 9 bases. CDR1 and CDR2 (germline): DFQATT, SNEGSKA (reference sequence). The length of the CDR3 is 18 residues. V lost 4 bases to trimming and J lost 5 bases; unmatched junction nucleotides: 19.

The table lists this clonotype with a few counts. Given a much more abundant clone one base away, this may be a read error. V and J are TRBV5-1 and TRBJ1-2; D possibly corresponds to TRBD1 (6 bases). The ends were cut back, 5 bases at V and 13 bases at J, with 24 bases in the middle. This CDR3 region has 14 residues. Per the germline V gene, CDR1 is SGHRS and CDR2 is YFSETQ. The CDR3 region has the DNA TGCGCCAGCAGAGCTTGGAGTATCTCGGGGGGCGGCACCTTC. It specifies CASRAWSISGGGTF.

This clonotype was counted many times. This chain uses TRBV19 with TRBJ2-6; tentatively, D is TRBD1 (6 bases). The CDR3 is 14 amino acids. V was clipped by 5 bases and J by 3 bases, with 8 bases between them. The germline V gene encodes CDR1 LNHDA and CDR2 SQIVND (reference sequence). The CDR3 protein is CASSPGDGANVLTF. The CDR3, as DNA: TGTGCCAGTAGTCCAGGGGATGGGGCCAACGTCCTGACTTTC.

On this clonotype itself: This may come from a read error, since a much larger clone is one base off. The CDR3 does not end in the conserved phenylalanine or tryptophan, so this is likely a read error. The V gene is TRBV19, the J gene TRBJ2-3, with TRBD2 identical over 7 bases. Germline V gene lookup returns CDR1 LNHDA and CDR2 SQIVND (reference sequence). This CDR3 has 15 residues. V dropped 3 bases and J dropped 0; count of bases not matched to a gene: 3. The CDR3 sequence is CASSMGTTSTDTQYL. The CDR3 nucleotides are TGTGCCAGTAGTATGGGGACTACTAGCACAGATACGCAGTATCTT.

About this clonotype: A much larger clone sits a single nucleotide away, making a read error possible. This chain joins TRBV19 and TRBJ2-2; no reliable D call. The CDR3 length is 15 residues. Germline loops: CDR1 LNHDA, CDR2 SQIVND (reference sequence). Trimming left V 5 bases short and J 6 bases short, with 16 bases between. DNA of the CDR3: TGTGCCAGTAGTGTAACAGCGCGAACTGCCGGGGAGCTGTTTTTT. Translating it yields CASSVTARTAGELFF.

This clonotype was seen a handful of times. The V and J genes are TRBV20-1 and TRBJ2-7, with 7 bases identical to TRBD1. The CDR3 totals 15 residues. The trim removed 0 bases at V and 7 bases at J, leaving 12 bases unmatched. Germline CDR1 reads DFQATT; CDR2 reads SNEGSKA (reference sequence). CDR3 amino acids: CSARDTGTDGSEQYF. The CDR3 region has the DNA TGCAGTGCTAGAGACACCGGGACAGACGGGTCTGAGCAGTACTTC.

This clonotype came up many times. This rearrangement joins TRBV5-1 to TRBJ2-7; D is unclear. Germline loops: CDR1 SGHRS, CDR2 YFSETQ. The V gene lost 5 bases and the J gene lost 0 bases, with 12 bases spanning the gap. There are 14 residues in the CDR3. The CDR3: CASSLTRSSYEQYF. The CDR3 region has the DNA TGCGCCAGCAGTCTAACTCGGAGCTCCTACGAGCAGTACTTC.

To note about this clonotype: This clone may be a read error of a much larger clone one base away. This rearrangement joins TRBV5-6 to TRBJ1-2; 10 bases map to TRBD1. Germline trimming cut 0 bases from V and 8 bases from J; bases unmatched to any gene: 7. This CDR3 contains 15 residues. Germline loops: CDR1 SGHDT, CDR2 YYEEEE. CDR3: CASSLAGTGVRGYTF. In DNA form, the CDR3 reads TGTGCCAGCAGCTTGGCCGGGACAGGGGTAAGGGGCTACACCTTC.

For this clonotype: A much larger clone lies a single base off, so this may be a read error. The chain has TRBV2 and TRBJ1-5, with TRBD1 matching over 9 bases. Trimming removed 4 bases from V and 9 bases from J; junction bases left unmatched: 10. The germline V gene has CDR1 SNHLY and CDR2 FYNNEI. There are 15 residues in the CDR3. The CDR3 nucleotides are TGTGCCAGCAGTGGGCCCGGGACAGGGTATCGGCCCCAGCATTTT. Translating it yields CASSGPGTGYRPQHF.

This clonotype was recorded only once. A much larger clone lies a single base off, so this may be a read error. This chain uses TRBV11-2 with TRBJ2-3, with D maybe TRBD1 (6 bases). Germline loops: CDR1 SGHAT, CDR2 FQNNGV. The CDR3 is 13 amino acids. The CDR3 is CAGSSRRGDTQYF. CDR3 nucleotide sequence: TGTGCCGGCAGCTCCCGCAGGGGAGATACGCAGTATTTT.

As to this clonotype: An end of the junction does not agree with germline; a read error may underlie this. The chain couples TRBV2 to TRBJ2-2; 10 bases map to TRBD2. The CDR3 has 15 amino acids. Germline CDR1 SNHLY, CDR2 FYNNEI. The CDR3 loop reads CASSGTSGTTGELVF. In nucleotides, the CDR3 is TGTGCCAGCAGTGGAACTAGCGGGACCACCGGGGAGCTGGTTTTT.

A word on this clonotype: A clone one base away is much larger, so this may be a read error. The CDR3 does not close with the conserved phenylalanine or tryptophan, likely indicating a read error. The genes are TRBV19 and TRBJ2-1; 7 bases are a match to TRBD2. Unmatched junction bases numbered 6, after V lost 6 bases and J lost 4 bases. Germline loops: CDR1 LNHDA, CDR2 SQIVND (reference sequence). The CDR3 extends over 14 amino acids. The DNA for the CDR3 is TGTGCCAGTAGCATATATAGCGGGTACAATGAGCAGTTCTTA. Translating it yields CASSIYSGYNEQFL.

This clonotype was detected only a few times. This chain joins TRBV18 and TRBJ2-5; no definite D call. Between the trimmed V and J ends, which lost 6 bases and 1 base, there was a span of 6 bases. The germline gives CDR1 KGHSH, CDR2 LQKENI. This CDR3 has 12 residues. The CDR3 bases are TGTGCCAGCTCCCTTTTCCAAGAGACCCAGTACTTC. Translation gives CASSLFQETQYF.

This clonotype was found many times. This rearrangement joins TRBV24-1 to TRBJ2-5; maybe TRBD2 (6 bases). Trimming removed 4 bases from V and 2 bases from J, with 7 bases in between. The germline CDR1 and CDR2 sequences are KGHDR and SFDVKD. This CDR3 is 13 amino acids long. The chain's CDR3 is CATSDGLQETQYF. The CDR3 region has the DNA TGTGCCACCAGTGACGGACTACAAGAGACCCAGTACTTC.

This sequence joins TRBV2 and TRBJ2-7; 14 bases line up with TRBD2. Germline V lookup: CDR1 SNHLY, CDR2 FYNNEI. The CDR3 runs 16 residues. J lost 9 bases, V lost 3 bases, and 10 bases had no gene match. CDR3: CASSDIGLAGGRLQYF. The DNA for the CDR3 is TGTGCCAGCAGTGATATTGGACTAGCGGGAGGTCGTTTGCAGTACTTC.

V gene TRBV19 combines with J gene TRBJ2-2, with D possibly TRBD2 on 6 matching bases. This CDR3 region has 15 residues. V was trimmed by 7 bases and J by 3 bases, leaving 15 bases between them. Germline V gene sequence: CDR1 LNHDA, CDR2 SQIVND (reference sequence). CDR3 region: CASIPPGSHTGELFF. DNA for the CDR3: TGTGCCAGTATCCCACCCGGGAGTCACACCGGGGAGCTGTTTTTT.

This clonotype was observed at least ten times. The CDR3 protein is CASSLGALWDEQFF. CDR3 coding DNA: TGTGCCAGCAGCTTGGGTGCTCTGTGGGATGAGCAGTTCTTC. This chain joins TRBV5-5 and TRBJ2-1; D gene unclear. Trimming pared 0 bases from V and 8 bases from J, leaving 12 bases between. In germline, CDR1 is SGHKS, CDR2 YYEKEE (reference sequence). The CDR3 runs 14 residues. The variable domain in full, completed from reference TRBV5-5 and TRBJ2-1, reads DAGVTQSPTHLIKTRGQQVTLRCSPISGHKSVSWYQQVLGQGPQFIFQYYEKEERGRGNFPDRFSARQFPNYSSELNVNALLLGDSALYLCASSLGALWDEQFFGPGTRLTVL.

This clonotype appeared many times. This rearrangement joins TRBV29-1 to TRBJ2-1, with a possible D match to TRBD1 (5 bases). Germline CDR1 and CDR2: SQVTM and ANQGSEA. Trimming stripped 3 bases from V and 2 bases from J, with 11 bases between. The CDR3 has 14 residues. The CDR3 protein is CSVEQRGPYNEQFF. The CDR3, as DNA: TGCAGCGTTGAGCAAAGGGGTCCCTACAATGAGCAGTTCTTC.

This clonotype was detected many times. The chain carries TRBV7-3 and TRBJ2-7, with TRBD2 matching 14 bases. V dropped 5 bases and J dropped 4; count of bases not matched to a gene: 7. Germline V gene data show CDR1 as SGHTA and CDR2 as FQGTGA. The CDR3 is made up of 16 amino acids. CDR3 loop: CASSREGTSGSYEQYF. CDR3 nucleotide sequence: TGTGCCAGCAGCCGCGAGGGGACTAGCGGGAGTTACGAGCAGTACTTC.

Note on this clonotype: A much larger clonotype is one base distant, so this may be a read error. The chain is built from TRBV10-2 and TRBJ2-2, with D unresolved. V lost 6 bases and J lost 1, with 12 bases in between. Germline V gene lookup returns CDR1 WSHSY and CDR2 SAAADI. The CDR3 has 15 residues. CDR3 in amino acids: CASSRKRGNTGELFF. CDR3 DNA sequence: TGCGCCAGCAGCAGAAAACGAGGGAACACCGGGGAGCTGTTTTTT.